Sequencing of this TCR beta chain was carried out in a study of OX40 agonist ivuxolimab in advanced cancers. Looking at the study overall: The costimulatory receptor OX40 (CD134) was targeted by ivuxolimab, a fully human IgG2 agonistic monoclonal antibody. The purpose of peripheral TCRbeta sequencing was to test whether ivuxolimab changed TCR sequence diversity and led to clonal T-cell expansion. Three dose-escalation patients achieved partial responses, one with hepatocellular carcinoma and two with cutaneous melanoma. The paper describes the monotherapy dose-escalation part (N of about 54 patients) of the phase I trial of ivuxolimab. Of the roughly 50 dose-escalation patients, hepatocellular carcinoma was present in some 19, melanoma in approximately 15, renal cell carcinoma in 9 and head and neck cancer in 9. Intravenous ivuxolimab was administered to patients every 2 weeks at six dose levels: 0.01, 0.1, 0.3, 1.5, 3 and 10 mg/kg. The dose-escalation cohort was 82.7% male with a mean age of about 60 years, ranging from roughly 23 to 90. Prior anti-PD-1, anti-PD-L1 or anti-CTLA-4 therapy was permitted, and approximately 39% of dose-escalation patients had received checkpoint inhibitors. The paper as a whole reports these results and caveats: In the 0.1-3.0 mg/kg groups, partial responders were among the patients with the lowest normalized peripheral clonal expansion, particularly in CD8+ T cells. Low levels of normalized T-cell clonal expansion were also shown by some nonresponding patients. After ivuxolimab, expanded clones were on average more numerous among CD8+ T cells than among CD4+ T cells. At doses from 0.1 to 3.0 mg/kg, clonal expansion was seen in both CD4+ and CD8+ blood T cells between baseline and week 6. Which antigens the clonally expanded peripheral T cells were specific for was not determined.

The CDR3 contains 10 residues, cysteine and phenylalanine counted. Just the 30-base CDR3 DNA is kept, in frame starting at base 1. Genomic DNA was isolated from the sorted cells so that the TCRbeta CDR3 region could be sequenced. TCRbeta CDR3 regions were sequenced using the immunoSEQ Assay. TCRdb stores this immuneACCESS table with in-frame sequences only. Part of the clones is absent; in the studies checked, under half of the shortfall reflects unresolved V genes, and no reason is known for the rest. This sample comprises fewer than 50,000 clones, 91% of them detected only once. The ten largest clones represent 25% to 30% of the sample. The trial excluded patients who had a history of autoimmune disease or who were on systemic immunosuppression. Peripheral blood for TCR sequencing was collected from all dose cohorts at baseline, on cycle 4 day 1, and on cycle 7 day 1. Samples came from an open-label, multicenter, first-in-human phase I dose-escalation trial of ivuxolimab. Adults with locally advanced or metastatic melanoma, renal cell, hepatocellular, or head and neck squamous cell carcinoma were enrolled in the trial. Before TCR sequencing, CD4+ T cells and CD8+ T cells from peripheral blood were sorted into separate populations.

There are a few counts of this clone. Its antigen target is currently unknown. One base away there is no much larger clone; base qualities are not given. Sequencing was performed on CD4+ or CD8+ T cells sorted from blood, taken in a trial of the OX40 agonist ivuxolimab. This clonotype originated in an adult with an advanced solid tumor such as melanoma, head and neck, liver or kidney cancer. The chain joins TRBV21-1 to TRBJ1-1. TRBV21-1 is designated a pseudogene. For the CDR3, the sequence is CAIVNTEAFF. The DNA sequence is given as TGTGCCATCGTGAACACTGAAGCTTTCTTT.